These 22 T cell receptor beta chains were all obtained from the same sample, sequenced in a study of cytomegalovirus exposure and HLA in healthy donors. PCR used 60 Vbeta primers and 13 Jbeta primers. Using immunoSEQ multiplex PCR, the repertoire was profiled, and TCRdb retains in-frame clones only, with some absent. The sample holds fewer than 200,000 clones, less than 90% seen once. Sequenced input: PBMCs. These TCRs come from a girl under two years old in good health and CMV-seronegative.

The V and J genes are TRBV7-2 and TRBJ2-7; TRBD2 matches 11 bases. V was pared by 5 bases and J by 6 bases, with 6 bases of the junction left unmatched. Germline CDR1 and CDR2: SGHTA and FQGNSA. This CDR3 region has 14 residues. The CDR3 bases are TGTGCCAGCAGCCAACTAGCGGGAGTAAGCGAGCAGTACTTC. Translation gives CASSQLAGVSEQYF.

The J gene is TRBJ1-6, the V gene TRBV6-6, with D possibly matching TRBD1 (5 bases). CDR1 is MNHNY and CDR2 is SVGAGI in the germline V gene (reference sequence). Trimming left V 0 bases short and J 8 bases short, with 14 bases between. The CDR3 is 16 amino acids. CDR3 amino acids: CASSYSSRARHSPLHF. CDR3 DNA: TGTGCCAGCAGTTACTCGTCCAGGGCAAGGCATTCACCCCTCCACTTT.

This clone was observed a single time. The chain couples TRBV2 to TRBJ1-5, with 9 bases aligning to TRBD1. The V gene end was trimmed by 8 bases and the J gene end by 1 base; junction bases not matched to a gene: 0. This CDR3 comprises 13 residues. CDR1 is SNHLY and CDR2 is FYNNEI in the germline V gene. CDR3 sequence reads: CASDRGSNQPQHF. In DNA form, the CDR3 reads TGTGCCAGCGACAGGGGGAGCAATCAGCCCCAGCATTTT.

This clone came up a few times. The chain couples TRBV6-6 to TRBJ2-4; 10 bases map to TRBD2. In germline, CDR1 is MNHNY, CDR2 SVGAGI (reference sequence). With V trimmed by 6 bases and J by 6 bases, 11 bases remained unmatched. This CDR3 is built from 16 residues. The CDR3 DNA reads TGTGCCAGCAGCCAAGCGGGGGGGGACGCTTTAAACATTCAGTACTTC. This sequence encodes CASSQAGGDALNIQYF.

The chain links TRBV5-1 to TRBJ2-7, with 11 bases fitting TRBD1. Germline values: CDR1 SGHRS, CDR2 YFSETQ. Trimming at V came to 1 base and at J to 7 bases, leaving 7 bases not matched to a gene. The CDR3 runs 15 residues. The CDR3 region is CASSLLGTGGVEQYF. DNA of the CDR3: TGCGCCAGCAGCTTGCTCGGGACAGGGGGAGTTGAGCAGTACTTC.

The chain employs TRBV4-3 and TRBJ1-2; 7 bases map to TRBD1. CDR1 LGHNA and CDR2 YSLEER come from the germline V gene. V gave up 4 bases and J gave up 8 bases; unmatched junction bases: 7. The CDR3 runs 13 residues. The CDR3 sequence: CASSRNRGLGYTF. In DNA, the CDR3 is TGCGCCAGCAGCCGAAACAGGGGTCTCGGCTACACCTTC.

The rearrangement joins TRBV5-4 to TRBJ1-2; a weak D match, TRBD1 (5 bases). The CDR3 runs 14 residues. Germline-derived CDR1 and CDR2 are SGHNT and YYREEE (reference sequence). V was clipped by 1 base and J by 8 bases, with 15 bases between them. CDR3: CASSLYSGAGGYTF. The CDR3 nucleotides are TGTGCCAGCAGCTTGTACAGCGGGGCGGGCGGCTACACCTTC.

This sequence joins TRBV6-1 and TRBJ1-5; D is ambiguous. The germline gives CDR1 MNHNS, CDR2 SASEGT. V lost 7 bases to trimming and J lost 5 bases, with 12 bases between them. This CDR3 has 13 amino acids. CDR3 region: CASIGVSDQPQHF. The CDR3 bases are TGTGCCAGCATCGGGGTATCAGATCAGCCCCAGCATTTT.

The CDR3: CASSGDRRAGDTQYF. CDR3 bases: TGCGCCAGCAGTGGGGACAGGCGGGCCGGAGATACGCAGTATTTT. This chain connects TRBV10-1 to TRBJ2-3, with 8 bases fitting TRBD1. Germline V gene sequence: CDR1 WNHNN, CDR2 SYGVQD (reference sequence). The CDR3 has 15 amino acids. Trimming took 4 bases from V and 5 from J; bases not matched to a gene: 8.

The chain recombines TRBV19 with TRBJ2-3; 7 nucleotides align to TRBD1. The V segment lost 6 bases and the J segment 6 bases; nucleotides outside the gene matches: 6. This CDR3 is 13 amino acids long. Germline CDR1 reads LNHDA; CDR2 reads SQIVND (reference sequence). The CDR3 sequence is CASRYRGGDTQYF. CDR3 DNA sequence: TGTGCCAGTAGGTACAGGGGTGGGGATACGCAGTATTTT.

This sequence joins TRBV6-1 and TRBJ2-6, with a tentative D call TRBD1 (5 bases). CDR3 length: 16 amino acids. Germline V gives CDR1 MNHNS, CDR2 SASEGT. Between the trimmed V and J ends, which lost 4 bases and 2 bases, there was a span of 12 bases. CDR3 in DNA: TGTGCCAGCAGTGCGACCACAGGCCCTGGGGCCAACGTCCTGACTTTC. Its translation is CASSATTGPGANVLTF.

The CDR3 DNA reads as TGCGCCAGCAGCCCTCCTAGGGGGACAGGGAGGGTTATGAACACTGAAGCTTTCTTT. Protein: CASSPPRGTGRVMNTEAFF. This chain uses TRBV5-1 with TRBJ1-1; 9 bases are shared with TRBD1. From germline, CDR1 is SGHRS and CDR2 YFSETQ. Trimming took 4 bases from V and 0 from J; bases not matched to a gene: 16. CDR3 size: 19 residues.

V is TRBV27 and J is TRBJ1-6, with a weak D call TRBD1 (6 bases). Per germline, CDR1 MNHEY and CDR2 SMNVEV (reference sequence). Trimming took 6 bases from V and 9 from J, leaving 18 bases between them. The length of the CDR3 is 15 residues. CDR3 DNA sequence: TGTGCCAGCAGCCCCTCGGGGCAGGGGAGTTCACCCCTCCACTTT. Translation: CASSPSGQGSSPLHF.

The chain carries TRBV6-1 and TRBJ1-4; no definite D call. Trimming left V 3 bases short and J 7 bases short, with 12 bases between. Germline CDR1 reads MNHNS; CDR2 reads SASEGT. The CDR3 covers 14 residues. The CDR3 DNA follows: TGTGCCAGCAGTGATGAAAGGTCAGGTGAAAAACTGTTTTTT. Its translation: CASSDERSGEKLFF.

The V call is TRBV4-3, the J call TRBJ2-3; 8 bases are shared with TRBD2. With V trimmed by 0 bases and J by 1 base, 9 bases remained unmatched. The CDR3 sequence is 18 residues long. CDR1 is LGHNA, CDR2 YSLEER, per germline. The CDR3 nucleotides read TGCGCCAGCAGCCAAGATGCCAGCGGGAGTTTCCGCACAGATACGCAGTATTTT. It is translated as CASSQDASGSFRTDTQYF.

The CDR3 DNA reads as TGTGCCACCAGCAGAAAGGACAGAAACTATGGCTACACCTTC. This sequence encodes CATSRKDRNYGYTF. The chain recombines TRBV15 with TRBJ1-2; TRBD1 is a possible D gene (6 bases). Germline-derived CDR1 and CDR2 are LNHNV and YYDKDF (reference sequence). The CDR3 runs to 14 residues. Trimming removed 2 bases from V and 2 bases from J, with 9 bases in between.

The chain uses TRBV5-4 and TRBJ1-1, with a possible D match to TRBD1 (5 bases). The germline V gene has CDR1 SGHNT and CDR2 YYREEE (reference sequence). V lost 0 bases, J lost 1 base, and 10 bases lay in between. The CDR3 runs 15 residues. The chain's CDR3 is CASSLVSGGNTEAFF. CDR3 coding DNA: TGTGCCAGCAGCTTGGTGTCGGGGGGGAACACTGAAGCTTTCTTT. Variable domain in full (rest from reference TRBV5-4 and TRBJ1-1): ETGVTQSPTHLIKTRGQQVTLRCSSQSGHNTVSWYQQALGQGPQFIFQYYREEENGRGNFPPRFSGLQFPNYSSELNVNALELDDSALYLCASSLVSGGNTEAFFGQGTRLTVV.

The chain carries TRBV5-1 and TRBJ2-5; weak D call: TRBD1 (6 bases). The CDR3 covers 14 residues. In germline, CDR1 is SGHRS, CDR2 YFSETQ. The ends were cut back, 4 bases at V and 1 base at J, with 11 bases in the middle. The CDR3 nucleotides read TGCGCCAGCAGCCAGGGACAATCCCAAGAGACCCAGTACTTC. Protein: CASSQGQSQETQYF.

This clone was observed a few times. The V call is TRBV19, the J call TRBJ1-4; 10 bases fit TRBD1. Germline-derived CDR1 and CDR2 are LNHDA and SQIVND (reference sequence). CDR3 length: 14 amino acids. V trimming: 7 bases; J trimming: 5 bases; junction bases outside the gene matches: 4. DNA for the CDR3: TGTGCCAGTAACCCGGACAGGGGGAATGAAAAACTGTTTTTT. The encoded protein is CASNPDRGNEKLFF.

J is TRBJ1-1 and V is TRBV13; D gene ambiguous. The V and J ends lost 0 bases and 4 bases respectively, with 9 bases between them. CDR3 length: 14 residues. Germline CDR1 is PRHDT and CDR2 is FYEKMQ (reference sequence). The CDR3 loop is CASSLGARSTEAFF. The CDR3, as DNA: TGTGCCAGCAGCTTAGGAGCGAGAAGCACTGAAGCTTTCTTT.

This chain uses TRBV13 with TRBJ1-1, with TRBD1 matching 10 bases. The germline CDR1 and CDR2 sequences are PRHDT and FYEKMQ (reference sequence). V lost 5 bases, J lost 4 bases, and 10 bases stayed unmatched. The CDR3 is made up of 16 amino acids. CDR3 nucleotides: TGTGCCAGCAGCCCATCGACAGGGGGCTGGTTCACTGAAGCTTTCTTT. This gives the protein CASSPSTGGWFTEAFF.

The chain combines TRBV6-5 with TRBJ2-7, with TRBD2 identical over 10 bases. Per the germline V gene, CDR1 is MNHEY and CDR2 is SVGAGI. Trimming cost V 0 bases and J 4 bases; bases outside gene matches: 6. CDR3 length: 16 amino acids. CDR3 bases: TGTGCCAGCAGTTACTCTAATAGCGGGGGGCGATACGAGCAGTACTTC. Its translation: CASSYSNSGGRYEQYF.